This T cell receptor (beta chain) was obtained from a study of cytomegalovirus exposure and HLA in healthy donors. The PCR was carried out with 60 Vbeta primers and 13 Jbeta primers. Original processing methods: Later work found about 80 million unique TCR beta chains, with roughly 11 million shared. Some clones are missing from TCRdb's copy, which holds only in-frame ones; the method was immunoSEQ multiplex PCR. Clonal size and the V and J genes are those of that table, whereas D and trimming came from the DNA. Of fewer than 110,000 clones listed, around 79% are singletons. The CDR3 runs 15 residues. Germline lookup yields CDR1 LNHNV and CDR2 YYDKDF (reference sequence). The V segment lost 1 base and the J segment 5 bases; nucleotides outside the gene matches: 3.

The sequencing input was PBMCs. The sequence derives from a middle-aged man in good health and CMV-seropositive. The chain has TRBV15 and TRBJ2-1, with 9 bases that match TRBD2. The CDR3 loop is CATSRARLADNEQFF. The CDR3 coding sequence is TGTGCCACCAGCAGAGCTCGACTAGCGGACAATGAGCAGTTCTTC.